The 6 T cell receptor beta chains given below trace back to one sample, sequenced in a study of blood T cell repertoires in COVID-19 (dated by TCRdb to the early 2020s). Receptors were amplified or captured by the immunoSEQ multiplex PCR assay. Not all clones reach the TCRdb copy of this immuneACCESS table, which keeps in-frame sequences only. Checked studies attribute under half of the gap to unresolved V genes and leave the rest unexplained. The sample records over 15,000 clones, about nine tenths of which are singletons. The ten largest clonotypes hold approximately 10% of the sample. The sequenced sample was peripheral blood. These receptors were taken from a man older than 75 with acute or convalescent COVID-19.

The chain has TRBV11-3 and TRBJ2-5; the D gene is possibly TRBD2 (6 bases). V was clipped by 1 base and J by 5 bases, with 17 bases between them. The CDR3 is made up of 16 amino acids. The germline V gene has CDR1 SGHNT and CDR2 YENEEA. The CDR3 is CASSLGGDWGMETQYF. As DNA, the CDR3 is TGTGCCAGCAGCTTAGGAGGGGACTGGGGAATGGAGACCCAGTACTTC.

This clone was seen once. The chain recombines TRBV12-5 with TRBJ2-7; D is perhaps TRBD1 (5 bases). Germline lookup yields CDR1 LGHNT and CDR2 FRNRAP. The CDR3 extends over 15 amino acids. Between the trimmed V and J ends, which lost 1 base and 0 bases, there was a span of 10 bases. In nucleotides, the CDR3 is TGTGCTAGTGGTTTGGGGACACCTCTCTCCTACGAGCAGTACTTC. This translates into CASGLGTPLSYEQYF.

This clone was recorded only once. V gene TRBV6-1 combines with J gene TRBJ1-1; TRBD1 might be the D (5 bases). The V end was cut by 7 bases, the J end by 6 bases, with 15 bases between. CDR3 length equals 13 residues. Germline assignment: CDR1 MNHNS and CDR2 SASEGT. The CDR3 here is CASTTPGGSEAFF. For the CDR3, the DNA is TGTGCCAGCACCACCCCCGGGGGGTCTGAAGCTTTCTTT.

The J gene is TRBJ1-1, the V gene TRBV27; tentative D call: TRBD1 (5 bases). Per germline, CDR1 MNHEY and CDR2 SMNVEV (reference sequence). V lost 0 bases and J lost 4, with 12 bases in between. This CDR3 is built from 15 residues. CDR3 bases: TGTGCCAGCAGTTTATCGCGGGGCCTGGGCACTGAAGCTTTCTTT. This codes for CASSLSRGLGTEAFF.

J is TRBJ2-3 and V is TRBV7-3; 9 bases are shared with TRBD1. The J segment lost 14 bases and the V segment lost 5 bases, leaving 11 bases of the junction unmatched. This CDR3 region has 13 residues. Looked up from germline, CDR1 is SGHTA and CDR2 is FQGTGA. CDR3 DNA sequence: TGTGCCAGCAGCGCGTACACAGGGGGCTTCTGGTATTTT. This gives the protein CASSAYTGGFWYF.

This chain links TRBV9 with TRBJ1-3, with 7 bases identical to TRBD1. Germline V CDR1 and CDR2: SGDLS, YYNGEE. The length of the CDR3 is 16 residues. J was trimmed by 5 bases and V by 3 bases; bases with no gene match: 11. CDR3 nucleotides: TGTGCCAGCAGCGCGGGGGACAGCGTATTGCGAAACACCATATATTTT. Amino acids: CASSAGDSVLRNTIYF.